The 16 T cell receptor beta chains presented below share a single source sample, sequenced in a study of PD-L1 blockade in urothelial cancer. Indicated time point: peripheral blood 6 weeks after treatment start. Sequencing used immunoSEQ multiplex PCR; TCRdb keeps in-frame clones, though not all of them. This table has under 85,000 clones, around 90% appearing once. The material was PBMCs, obtained around atezolizumab (anti-PD-L1) treatment. The receptors were gathered from an elderly woman with urothelial cancer.

The V call is TRBV27, the J call TRBJ2-4; 9 bases are shared with TRBD2. Looked up from germline, CDR1 is MNHEY and CDR2 is SMNVEV (reference sequence). The J segment lost 4 bases and the V segment lost 5 bases, leaving 6 bases of the junction unmatched. This CDR3 has 15 amino acids. The CDR3 nucleotides are TGTGCCAGCAGTCAAGGGACTAGCCTAAAAAACATTCAGTACTTC. The encoded protein is CASSQGTSLKNIQYF.

As regards this clone: This same CDR3 is encoded by further DNA sequences in the sample. This chain joins TRBV7-2 and TRBJ2-1, with 10 nucleotides matching TRBD2. V shed 0 bases, J shed 3 bases, and the junction held 2 bases outside the gene matches. Germline V gene sequence: CDR1 SGHTA, CDR2 FQGNSA. The length of the CDR3 is 16 residues. The CDR3 reads CASSLALAGYYNEQFF. The CDR3, as DNA: TGTGCCAGCAGCTTAGCACTAGCGGGGTACTACAATGAGCAGTTCTTC.

The chain carries TRBV5-1 and TRBJ2-5, with 8 bases matching TRBD1. Germline CDR1 reads SGHRS; CDR2 reads YFSETQ. This CDR3 comprises 14 residues. Unmatched junction bases numbered 6, after V lost 4 bases and J lost 4 bases. CDR3 nucleotide sequence: TGCGCCAGCAGCACCCGGACAGGGAGAGAGACCCAGTACTTC. This gives the protein CASSTRTGRETQYF.

This clone was counted only a few times. The CDR3 DNA follows: TGTGCCAGCAGCTTGGCAGGCCAAGCTGGAAACACCATATATTTT. Its protein product is CASSLAGQAGNTIYF. V gene TRBV5-4 combines with J gene TRBJ1-3; D call uncertain. The CDR3 has 15 amino acids. CDR1 and CDR2 (germline): SGHNT, YYREEE (reference sequence). Trimming removed 0 bases at V and 2 bases at J, with 9 bases between. The full variable domain, in which reference TRBV5-4 and TRBJ1-3 provide the parts outside the CDR3, is ETGVTQSPTHLIKTRGQQVTLRCSSQSGHNTVSWYQQALGQGPQFIFQYYREEENGRGNFPPRFSGLQFPNYSSELNVNALELDDSALYLCASSLAGQAGNTIYFGEGSWLTVV.

V is TRBV19 and J is TRBJ2-4; 9 bases are a match to TRBD1. V was clipped by 8 bases and J by 0 bases; unmatched bases: 8. Germline V gene lookup returns CDR1 LNHDA and CDR2 SQIVND (reference sequence). The CDR3 consists of 16 residues. The chain's CDR3 is CASSDRGGLAKNIQYF. In nucleotides, the CDR3 is TGTGCCAGTTCTGACAGGGGGGGACTAGCCAAAAACATTCAGTACTTC.

The V gene is TRBV9, the J gene TRBJ2-1, with 13 bases matching TRBD2. J was trimmed by 4 bases and V by 3 bases; bases with no gene match: 7. This CDR3 is built from 17 residues. Germline V gene lookup returns CDR1 SGDLS and CDR2 YYNGEE. Written as DNA, the CDR3 is TGTGCCAGCAGCGCCGGACTAGCGGGAGCTTTGTACAATGAGCAGTTCTTC. Residues: CASSAGLAGALYNEQFF.

The chain uses TRBV7-8 and TRBJ2-3, with TRBD2 identical over 9 bases. V was pared by 2 bases and J by 2 bases, with 2 bases of the junction left unmatched. In germline, CDR1 is SGHVS, CDR2 FQNEAQ. This CDR3 contains 15 residues. CDR3 loop: CASSLPSGTTDTQYF. The CDR3 nucleotides read TGTGCCAGCAGCTTACCTAGCGGGACCACAGATACGCAGTATTTT. Drawing the rest from reference TRBV7-8 and TRBJ2-3, the complete variable domain is GAGVSQSPRYKVAKRGQDVALRCDPISGHVSLFWYQQALGQGPEFLTYFQNEAQLDKSGLPSDRFFAERPEGSVSTLKIQRTQQEDSAVYLCASSLPSGTTDTQYFGPGTRLTVL.

V gene TRBV30 combines with J gene TRBJ1-3, with D hard to call. V lost 2 bases and J 3 bases, leaving 5 bases between the germline ends. The CDR3 sequence is 12 residues long. The germline CDR1 and CDR2 sequences are GTSNPN and SVGIG (reference sequence). DNA of the CDR3: TGTGCCTGGAGTCCCGTTGGAAACACCATATATTTT. Amino acid sequence: CAWSPVGNTIYF.

The chain couples TRBV11-2 to TRBJ2-1; 9 nucleotides agree with TRBD2. The CDR3 runs 15 residues. With V trimmed by 5 bases and J by 9 bases, 11 bases remained unmatched. Germline V gene lookup returns CDR1 SGHAT and CDR2 FQNNGV. The CDR3 reads CASSPDLAGGGEQFF. CDR3 bases: TGTGCCAGCAGCCCCGATTTGGCGGGAGGGGGTGAGCAGTTCTTC.

The CDR3 loop reads CAWGQTGQRYF. The CDR3, as DNA: TGTGCCTGGGGTCAAACGGGACAGCGATACTTC. This chain links TRBV30 with TRBJ2-7, with 7 bases fitting TRBD1. V dropped 5 bases and J dropped 13; count of bases not matched to a gene: 11. The CDR3 spans 11 residues. CDR1 is GTSNPN, CDR2 SVGIG, per germline (reference sequence). The full variable domain, in which reference TRBV30 and TRBJ2-7 provide the parts outside the CDR3, is SQTIHQWPATLVQPVGSPLSLECTVEGTSNPNLYWYRQAAGRGLQLLFYSVGIGQISSEVPQNLSASRPQDRQFILSSKKLLLSDSGFYLCAWGQTGQRYFGPGTRLTVT.

The chain carries TRBV27 and TRBJ2-6; D perhaps matches TRBD2 (5 bases). The CDR3 is 16 amino acids. Germline CDR1 MNHEY, CDR2 SMNVEV (reference sequence). Trimming took 0 bases from V and 0 from J, leaving 6 bases between them. The CDR3: CASSLSGSSGANVLTF. DNA for the CDR3: TGTGCCAGCAGTTTATCTGGGAGCTCTGGGGCCAACGTCCTGACTTTC.

This chain joins TRBV6-4 and TRBJ1-1; TRBD1 matches at 9 bases. Germline V gives CDR1 MRHNA, CDR2 SNTAGT. This CDR3 region has 14 residues. V lost 6 bases, J lost 8 bases, and 10 bases stayed unmatched. For the CDR3, the DNA is TGTGCCAGCAGAGAACAGGGGGCGCGACCGGAAGCTTTCTTT. This gives the protein CASREQGARPEAFF.

The chain uses TRBV18 and TRBJ1-1; D is perhaps TRBD1 (6 bases). CDR1 and CDR2 from the germline V gene are KGHSH and LQKENI. The CDR3 is 15 residues long. The V and J ends lost 6 bases and 5 bases respectively, with 19 bases between them. The CDR3 sequence: CASSLNSRGYTEAFF. The CDR3 nucleotides read TGTGCCAGCTCGCTTAACAGCAGGGGTTATACTGAAGCTTTCTTT.

The chain joins TRBV2 to TRBJ2-7, with 9 bases that match TRBD1. This CDR3 is built from 13 residues. Germline CDR1 reads SNHLY; CDR2 reads FYNNEI. After removal of 6 bases from V and 3 bases from J, the junction contained 3 bases not matched to a gene. The CDR3: CASRLTGGYEQYF. The CDR3 DNA follows: TGTGCCAGCAGATTGACAGGGGGCTACGAGCAGTACTTC.

The rearrangement links TRBV18 to TRBJ1-2; TRBD1 agrees at 8 bases. CDR1 and CDR2 (germline): KGHSH, LQKENI. Trimming took 5 bases from V and 4 from J; bases not matched to a gene: 6. This CDR3 region has 14 residues. The CDR3 loop is CASSFGQGGYGYTF. Written as DNA, the CDR3 is TGTGCCAGCTCATTCGGACAGGGAGGCTATGGCTACACCTTC.

The chain links TRBV28 to TRBJ2-7, with 11 bases lining up with TRBD2. Trimming at V came to 5 bases and at J to 6 bases, leaving 6 bases not matched to a gene. CDR1 is MDHEN and CDR2 is SYDVKM in the germline V gene. The CDR3 spans 14 residues. The CDR3 coding sequence is TGTGCCAGCAGTCCGGCACTAGCGGGAGTCGAGCAGTACTTC. Its translation is CASSPALAGVEQYF.